A selection of T cell receptor beta chains follows, all from one sample in a study of blood T cell repertoires in COVID-19. Sequencing used immunoSEQ multiplex PCR; TCRdb keeps in-frame clones, though not all of them. The table has roughly 60,000 clones, about 82% seen once. The sequenced sample was peripheral blood. These receptors were collected from a human donor in a cohort sampled during active COVID-19. Both conserved end residues are part of each CDR3. A D gene is named only where the DNA matches it firmly. A clone size is listed for some rows: how often the clone was seen (once, few, many), or a class if it is expanded.

v_call	d_call	cdr3_length	j_call	clone_size	cdr3_nt	cdr3_aa
TRBV11-2	.	15	TRBJ2-2	.	TGTGCCAGCAGCTTAGATCTCGAGGGTTTCGGGGAGCTGTTTTTT	CASSLDLEGFGELFF
TRBV19	TRBD1	14	TRBJ1-2	.	TGTGCCAGTAGTATAGAGGGACAGTACTATGGCTACACCTTC	CASSIEGQYYGYTF
TRBV28	.	13	TRBJ1-6	.	TGTGCCAGCAAGAGCTTAGTCGGTTCACCCCTCCACTTT	CASKSLVGSPLHF
TRBV27	.	14	TRBJ2-5	.	TGTGCCAGCAGTCCCAATTTTTTCGCGGAGACCCAGTACTTC	CASSPNFFAETQYF
TRBV11-2	TRBD2	17	TRBJ2-2	.	TGTGCCAGCTTACCCGGGACTAGCGGGAGGGCCTTCGGGGAGCTGTTTTTT	CASLPGTSGRAFGELFF
TRBV27	TRBD1	16	TRBJ1-3	.	TGTGCCAGCAGTTTATCGCTCAGGGGGCCTGGAAACACCATATATTTT	CASSLSLRGPGNTIYF
TRBV9	TRBD2	15	TRBJ2-1	.	TGTGCCAGCAGCGTAGTCGGGGGGTCCTACAATGAGCAGTTCTTC	CASSVVGGSYNEQFF
TRBV3-1/TRBV3-2	TRBD2	16	TRBJ2-3	.	TGTGCCAGCAGCCTCCCTCGTAGCGGGAGTACAGATACGCAGTATTTT	CASSLPRSGSTDTQYF
TRBV30	TRBD1	16	TRBJ2-7	.	TGTGCCTGGAGTACTAGGGGGCGACCCTCGATCTACGAGCAGTACTTC	CAWSTRGRPSIYEQYF
TRBV5-6	.	16	TRBJ2-3	.	TGTGCCAGCAGCTCTCGCCGCCTCGGTAGCACAGATACGCAGTATTTT	CASSSRRLGSTDTQYF
TRBV5-1	.	14	TRBJ1-1	once	TGCGCCAGCCGTGGCTCAGGGGAGAACACTGAAGCTTTCTTT	CASRGSGENTEAFF
TRBV5-1	TRBD1	15	TRBJ2-7	.	TGCGCCAGCAGCCCCCGACAGGGATCCTCCTACGAGCAGTACTTC	CASSPRQGSSYEQYF
TRBV6-2/TRBV6-3	TRBD2	16	TRBJ2-5	.	TGTGCCAGCAGTTACTCCCGCGGGAGCGGGGAAGAGACCCAGTACTTC	CASSYSRGSGEETQYF
TRBV6-1	.	15	TRBJ1-4	.	TGTGCCAGCAGTGAAGTGGGGGGTGCAGGAGAAAAACTGTTTTTT	CASSEVGGAGEKLFF
TRBV18	TRBD1	14	TRBJ2-2	.	TGTGCCAGCTCACCGACAGGGACCACCGGGGAGCTGTTTTTT	CASSPTGTTGELFF
TRBV7-8	TRBD2	13	TRBJ2-1	.	TGTGCCAGCACTAGCGGGAGCATCCCTGAGCAGTTCTTC	CASTSGSIPEQFF
TRBV7-2	.	13	TRBJ1-2	.	TGTGCCAGCAGCCCTCAGGGTGGTTATGGCTACACCTTC	CASSPQGGYGYTF
TRBV7-2	.	15	TRBJ2-7	.	TGTGCCAGCAGCCCCGGGCGGGACAGATTCTACGAGCAGTACTTC	CASSPGRDRFYEQYF
TRBV14	.	12	TRBJ2-1	.	TGTGCCAGCAGCCAAGAGCGAGCCAAGCAGTTCTTC	CASSQERAKQFF
TRBV9	TRBD1	16	TRBJ1-4	once	TGTGCCAGCAGCGTAGCGGTGGGACAGGCGTATGAAAAACTGTTTTTT	CASSVAVGQAYEKLFF
TRBV19	.	16	TRBJ1-5	.	TGTGCCACCGCACAGGGAATAATGGGAGTAAATCAGCCCCAGCATTTT	CATAQGIMGVNQPQHF
TRBV4-3	TRBD2	17	TRBJ2-1	few	TGCGCCAGCCCCCCCCCGACTAGCGGGAGGACAACCAATGAGCAGTTCTTC	CASPPPTSGRTTNEQFF
TRBV5-1	TRBD2	14	TRBJ2-7	.	TGCGCCAGCAGCACCAATAGCGGGAGCTACGAGCAGTACTTC	CASSTNSGSYEQYF
TRBV7-9	.	15	TRBJ2-3	few	TGTGCCAGCAGCTGGTGGGAGTTCCATCCCGATACGCAGTATTTT	CASSWWEFHPDTQYF
TRBV5-1	.	14	TRBJ2-5	once	TGCGCCAGCAGCTTGGGCGACTTCCAAGAGACCCAGTACTTC	CASSLGDFQETQYF
TRBV11-3	.	13	TRBJ2-3	.	TGTGCCAGCAGCTCAAGAGGGACAGATACGCAGTATTTT	CASSSRGTDTQYF
TRBV6-2/TRBV6-3	TRBD2	16	TRBJ2-3	once	TGTGCCAGCAGTTACTCGTTAGCGGGAGTTGTAGATACGCAGTATTTT	CASSYSLAGVVDTQYF
TRBV4-3	.	15	TRBJ1-2	.	TGCGCCAGCAGCCAAGGTTCTATGGGGAGTCATGGCTACACCTTC	CASSQGSMGSHGYTF